This T cell receptor beta chain was identified in a study of control samples from healthy donors and cancer patients. Libraries were prepared by immunoSEQ multiplex PCR; TCRdb keeps only in-frame clonotypes and omits some of them. The table has tens of thousands of clones, 80% to 95% seen once; the top ten hold nearly 0.95%. V gave up 1 base and J gave up 0 bases, with 9 bases separating them. In germline, CDR1 is SGHVS, CDR2 FNYEAQ. The CDR3 is made up of 15 amino acids. This TCR came from a woman aged 25 to 39 in good health. Specimen: blood. The chain links TRBV7-6 to TRBJ1-2, with D uncertain. CDR3 DNA sequence: TGTGCCAGCAGCTTAGATCACGGACCTAACTATGGCTACACCTTC. Residues: CASSLDHGPNYGYTF.